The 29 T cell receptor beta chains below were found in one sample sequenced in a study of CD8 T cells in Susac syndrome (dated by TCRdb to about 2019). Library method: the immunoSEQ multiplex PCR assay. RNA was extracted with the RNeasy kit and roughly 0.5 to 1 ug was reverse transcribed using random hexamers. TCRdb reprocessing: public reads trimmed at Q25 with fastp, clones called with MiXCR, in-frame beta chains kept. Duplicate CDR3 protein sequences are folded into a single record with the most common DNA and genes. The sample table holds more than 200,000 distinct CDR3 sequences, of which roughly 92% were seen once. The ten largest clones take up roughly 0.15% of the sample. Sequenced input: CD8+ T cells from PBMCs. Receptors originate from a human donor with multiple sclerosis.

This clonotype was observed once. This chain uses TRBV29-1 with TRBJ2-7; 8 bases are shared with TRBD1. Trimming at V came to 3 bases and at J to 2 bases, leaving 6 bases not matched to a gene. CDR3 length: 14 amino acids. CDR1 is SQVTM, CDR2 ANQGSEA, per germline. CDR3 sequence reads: CSVDRQGPPYEQYF. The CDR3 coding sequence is TGCAGCGTTGACCGACAGGGGCCTCCCTACGAGCAGTACTTC.

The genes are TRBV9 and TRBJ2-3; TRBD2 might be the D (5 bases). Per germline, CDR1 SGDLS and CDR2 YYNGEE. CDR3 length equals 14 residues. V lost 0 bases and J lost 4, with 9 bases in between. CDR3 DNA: TGTGCCAGCAGCGTAGAGAATAGCGCAGATACGCAGTATTTT. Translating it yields CASSVENSADTQYF.

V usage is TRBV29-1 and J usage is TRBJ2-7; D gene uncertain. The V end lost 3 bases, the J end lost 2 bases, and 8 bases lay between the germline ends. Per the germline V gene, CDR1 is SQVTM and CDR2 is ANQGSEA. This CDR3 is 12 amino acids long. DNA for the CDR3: TGCAGCGTTGAGGGCCCCGCCTACGAGCAGTACTTC. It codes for CSVEGPAYEQYF.

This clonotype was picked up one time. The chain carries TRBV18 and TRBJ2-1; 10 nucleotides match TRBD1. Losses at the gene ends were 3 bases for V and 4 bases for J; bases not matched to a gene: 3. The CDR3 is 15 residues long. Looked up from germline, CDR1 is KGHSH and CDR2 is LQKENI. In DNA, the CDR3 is TGTGCCAGCTCACCTCCGGGACAGGGGTACAATGAGCAGTTCTTC. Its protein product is CASSPPGQGYNEQFF.

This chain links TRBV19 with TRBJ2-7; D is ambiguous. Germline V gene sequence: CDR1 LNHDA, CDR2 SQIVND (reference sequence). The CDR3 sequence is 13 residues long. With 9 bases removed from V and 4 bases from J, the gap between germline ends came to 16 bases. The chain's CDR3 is CASSPDQEYEQYF. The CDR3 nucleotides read TGTGCCAGCAGCCCGGACCAGGAATACGAGCAGTACTTC.

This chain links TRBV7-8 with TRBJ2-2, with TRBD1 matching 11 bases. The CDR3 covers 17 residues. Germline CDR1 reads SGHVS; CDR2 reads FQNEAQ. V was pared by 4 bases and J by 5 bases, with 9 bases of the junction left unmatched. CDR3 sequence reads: CASSSGRDRGATGELFF. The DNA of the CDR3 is TGTGCCAGCAGCTCGGGCCGGGACAGGGGGGCTACCGGGGAGCTGTTTTTT. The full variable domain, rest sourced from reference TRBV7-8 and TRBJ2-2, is GAGVSQSPRYKVAKRGQDVALRCDPISGHVSLFWYQQALGQGPEFLTYFQNEAQLDKSGLPSDRFFAERPEGSVSTLKIQRTQQEDSAVYLCASSSGRDRGATGELFFGEGSRLTVL.

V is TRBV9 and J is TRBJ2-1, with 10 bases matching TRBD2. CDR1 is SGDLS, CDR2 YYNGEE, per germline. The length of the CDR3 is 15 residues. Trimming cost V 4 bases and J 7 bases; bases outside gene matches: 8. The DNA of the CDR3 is TGTGCCAGCAGCCCTAGCGGGGGAAGCGGGAATGAGCAGTTCTTC. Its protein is CASSPSGGSGNEQFF.

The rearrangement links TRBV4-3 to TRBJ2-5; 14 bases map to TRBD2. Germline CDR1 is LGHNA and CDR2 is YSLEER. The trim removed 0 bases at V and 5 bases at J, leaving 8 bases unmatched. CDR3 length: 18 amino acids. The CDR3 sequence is CASSQDTGGLAGAETQYF. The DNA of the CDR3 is TGCGCCAGCAGCCAAGATACAGGGGGACTAGCGGGGGCGGAGACCCAGTACTTC.

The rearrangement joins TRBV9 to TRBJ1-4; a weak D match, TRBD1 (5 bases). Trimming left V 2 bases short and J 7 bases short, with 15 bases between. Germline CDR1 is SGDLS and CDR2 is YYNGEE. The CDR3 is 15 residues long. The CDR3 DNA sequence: TGTGCCAGCAGCGTTGGGACGCGGGCATTTGAAAAACTGTTTTTT. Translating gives CASSVGTRAFEKLFF.

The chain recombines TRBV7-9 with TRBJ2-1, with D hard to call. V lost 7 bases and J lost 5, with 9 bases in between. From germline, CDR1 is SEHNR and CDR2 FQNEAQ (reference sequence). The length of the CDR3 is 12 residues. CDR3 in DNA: TGTGCCAGCACCGATCTCCACAATGAGCAGTTCTTC. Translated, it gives CASTDLHNEQFF.

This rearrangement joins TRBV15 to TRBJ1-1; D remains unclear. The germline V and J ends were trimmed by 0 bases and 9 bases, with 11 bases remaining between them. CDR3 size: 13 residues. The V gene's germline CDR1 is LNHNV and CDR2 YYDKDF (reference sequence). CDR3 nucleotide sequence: TGTGCCACCAGCAGAGATCGGAGAGCTAAAGCTTTCTTT. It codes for CATSRDRRAKAFF.

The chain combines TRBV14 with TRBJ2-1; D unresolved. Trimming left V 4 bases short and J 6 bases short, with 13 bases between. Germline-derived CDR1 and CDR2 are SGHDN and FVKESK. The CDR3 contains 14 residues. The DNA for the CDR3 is TGTGCCAGCAGCCCATGGCTGGCGGTCAATGAGCAGTTCTTC. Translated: CASSPWLAVNEQFF.

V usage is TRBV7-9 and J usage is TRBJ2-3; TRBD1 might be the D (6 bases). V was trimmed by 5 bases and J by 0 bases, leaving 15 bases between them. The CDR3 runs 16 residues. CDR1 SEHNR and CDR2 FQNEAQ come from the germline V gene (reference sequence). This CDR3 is CASSEGTHDSTDTQYF. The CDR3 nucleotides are TGTGCCAGCAGCGAAGGGACACACGATAGCACAGATACGCAGTATTTT.

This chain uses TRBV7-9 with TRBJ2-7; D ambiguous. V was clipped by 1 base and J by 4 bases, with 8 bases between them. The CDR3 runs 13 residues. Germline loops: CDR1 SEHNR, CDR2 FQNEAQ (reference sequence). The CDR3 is CASSLVSKYEQYF. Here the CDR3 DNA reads TGTGCCAGCAGCTTAGTCTCTAAGTACGAGCAGTACTTC. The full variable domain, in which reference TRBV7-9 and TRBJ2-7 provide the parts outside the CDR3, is DTGVSQNPRHKITKRGQNVTFRCDPISEHNRLYWYRQTLGQGPEFLTYFQNEAQLEKSRLLSDRFSAERPKGSFSTLEIQRTEQGDSAMYLCASSLVSKYEQYFGPGTRLTVT.

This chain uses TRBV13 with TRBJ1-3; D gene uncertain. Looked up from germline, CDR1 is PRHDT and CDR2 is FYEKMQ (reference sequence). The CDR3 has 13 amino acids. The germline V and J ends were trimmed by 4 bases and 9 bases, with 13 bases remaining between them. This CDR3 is CASSYLGRRTIYF. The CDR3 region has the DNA TGTGCCAGCAGCTACCTGGGCCGGCGCACCATATATTTT.

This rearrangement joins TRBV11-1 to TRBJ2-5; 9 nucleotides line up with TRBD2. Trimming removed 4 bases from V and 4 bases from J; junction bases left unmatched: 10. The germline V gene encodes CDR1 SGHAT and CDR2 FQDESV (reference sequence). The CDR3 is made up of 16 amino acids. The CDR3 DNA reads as TGTGCCAGCAGCTCCCCCCGGGTAGCGGGAGCAGAGACCCAGTACTTC. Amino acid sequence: CASSSPRVAGAETQYF.

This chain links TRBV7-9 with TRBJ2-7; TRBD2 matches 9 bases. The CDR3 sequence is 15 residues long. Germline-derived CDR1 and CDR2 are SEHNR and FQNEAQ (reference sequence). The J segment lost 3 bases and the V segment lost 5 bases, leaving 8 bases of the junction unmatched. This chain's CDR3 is CASSPGLAGYYEQYF. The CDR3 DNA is TGTGCCAGCAGCCCGGGGCTAGCGGGGTACTACGAGCAGTACTTC.

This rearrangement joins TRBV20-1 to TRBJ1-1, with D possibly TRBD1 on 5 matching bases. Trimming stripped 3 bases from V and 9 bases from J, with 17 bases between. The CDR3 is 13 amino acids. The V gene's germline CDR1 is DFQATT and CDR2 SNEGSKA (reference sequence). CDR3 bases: TGCAGTGCTAGTTCGGGTCGGGGGTGGCAAGCTTTCTTT. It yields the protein CSASSGRGWQAFF.

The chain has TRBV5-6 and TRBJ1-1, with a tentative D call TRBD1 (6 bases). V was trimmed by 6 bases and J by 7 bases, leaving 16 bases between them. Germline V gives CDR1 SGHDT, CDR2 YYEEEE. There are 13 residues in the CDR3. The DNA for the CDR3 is TGTGCCAGCACATCCGGGGGCGAGGTTGAAGCTTTCTTT. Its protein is CASTSGGEVEAFF.

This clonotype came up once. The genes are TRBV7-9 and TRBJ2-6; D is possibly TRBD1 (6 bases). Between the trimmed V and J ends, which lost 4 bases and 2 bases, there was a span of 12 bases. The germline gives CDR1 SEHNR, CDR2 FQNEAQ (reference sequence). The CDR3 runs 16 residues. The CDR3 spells CASSSLAGAGANVLTF. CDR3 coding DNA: TGTGCCAGCAGCTCCCTGGCAGGGGCTGGGGCCAACGTCCTGACTTTC. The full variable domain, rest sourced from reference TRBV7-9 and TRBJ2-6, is DTGVSQNPRHKITKRGQNVTFRCDPISEHNRLYWYRQTLGQGPEFLTYFQNEAQLEKSRLLSDRFSAERPKGSFSTLEIQRTEQGDSAMYLCASSSLAGAGANVLTFGAGSRLTVL.

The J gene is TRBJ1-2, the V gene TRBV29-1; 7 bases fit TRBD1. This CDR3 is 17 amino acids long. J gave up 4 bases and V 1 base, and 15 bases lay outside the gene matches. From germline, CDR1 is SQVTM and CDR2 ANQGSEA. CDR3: CSVEGIARDSRPYGYTF. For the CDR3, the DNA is TGCAGCGTTGAAGGGATAGCGAGGGACAGTCGACCCTATGGCTACACCTTC.

The CDR3 DNA reads as TGCAGCGTTGGTTCTGTGTTCTTC. Its protein product is CSVGSVFF. The chain combines TRBV29-1 with TRBJ2-1; D remains ambiguous. The CDR3 covers 8 residues. Germline V CDR1 and CDR2: SQVTM, ANQGSEA. Trimming removed 4 bases from V and 15 bases from J, with 7 bases in between.

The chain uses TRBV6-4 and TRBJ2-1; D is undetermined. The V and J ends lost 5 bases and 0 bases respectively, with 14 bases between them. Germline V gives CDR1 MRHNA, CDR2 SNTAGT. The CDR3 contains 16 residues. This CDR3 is CASSLFGRSSYNEQFF. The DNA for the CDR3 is TGTGCCAGCAGTCTATTCGGGCGGAGCTCCTACAATGAGCAGTTCTTC.

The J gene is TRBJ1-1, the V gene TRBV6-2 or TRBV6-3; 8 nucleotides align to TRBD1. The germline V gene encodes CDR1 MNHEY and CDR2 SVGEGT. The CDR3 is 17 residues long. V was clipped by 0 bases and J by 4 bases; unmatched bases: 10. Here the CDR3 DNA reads TGTGCCAGCAGTTACTCCCCCTTTAACAGGGGGAGCACTGAAGCTTTCTTT. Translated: CASSYSPFNRGSTEAFF.

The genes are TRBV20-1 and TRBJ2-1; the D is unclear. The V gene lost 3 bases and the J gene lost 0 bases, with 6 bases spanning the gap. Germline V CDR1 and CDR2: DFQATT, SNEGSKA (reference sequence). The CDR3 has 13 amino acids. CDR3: CSASGYSYNEQFF. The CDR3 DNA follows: TGCAGTGCTAGCGGATACTCCTACAATGAGCAGTTCTTC.

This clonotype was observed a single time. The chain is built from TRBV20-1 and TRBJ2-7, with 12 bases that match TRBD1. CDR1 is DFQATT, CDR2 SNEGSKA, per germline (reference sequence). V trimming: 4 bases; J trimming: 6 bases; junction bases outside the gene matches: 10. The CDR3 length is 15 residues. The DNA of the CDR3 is TGCAGTGCTACAAACCGGGACAGGGGGCCGGGCGAGCAGTACTTC. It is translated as CSATNRDRGPGEQYF.

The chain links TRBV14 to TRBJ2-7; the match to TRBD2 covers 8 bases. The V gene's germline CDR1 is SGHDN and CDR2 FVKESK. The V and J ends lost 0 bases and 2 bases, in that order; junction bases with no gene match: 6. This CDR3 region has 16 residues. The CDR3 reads CASSQDPAGVPYEQYF. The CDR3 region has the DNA TGTGCCAGCAGCCAAGATCCAGCGGGAGTTCCCTACGAGCAGTACTTC. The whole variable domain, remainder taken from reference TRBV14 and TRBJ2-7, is EAGVTQFPSHSVIEKGQTVTLRCDPISGHDNLYWYRRVMGKEIKFLLHFVKESKQDESGMPNNRFLAERTGGTYSTLKVQPAELEDSGVYFCASSQDPAGVPYEQYFGPGTRLTVT.

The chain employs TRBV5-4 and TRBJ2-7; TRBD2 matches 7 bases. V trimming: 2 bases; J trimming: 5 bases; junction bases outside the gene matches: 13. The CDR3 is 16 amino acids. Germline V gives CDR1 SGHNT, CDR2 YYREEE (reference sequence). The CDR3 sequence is CASSFLGGVEGHEQYF. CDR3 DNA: TGTGCCAGCAGCTTTCTTGGGGGGGTGGAAGGTCACGAGCAGTACTTC.

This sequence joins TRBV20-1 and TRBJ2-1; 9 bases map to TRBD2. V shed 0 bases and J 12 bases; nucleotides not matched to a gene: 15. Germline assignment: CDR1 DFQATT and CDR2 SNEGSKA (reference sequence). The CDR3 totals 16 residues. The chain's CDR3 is CSARDHGGRDSIRQFF. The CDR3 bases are TGCAGTGCTAGAGATCATGGCGGGAGGGACTCCATAAGGCAGTTCTTC.